This TCR beta chain was profiled in a study of Graves' ophthalmopathy and Graves' hyperthyroidism. V lost 1 base and J 14 bases, leaving 12 bases between the germline ends. The germline gives CDR1 LGHDT, CDR2 YNNKEL (reference sequence). The length of the CDR3 is 13 residues. Amplification of TCR beta CDR3 regions used RNA transcripts. Following a first-round RT-PCR that used HTBI primers, a second-round multiplex PCR was carried out. TCRdb reprocessed the multiplex PCR reads with MiXCR, giving one entry per CDR3 protein. Of about 1.1 million distinct CDR3 sequences in the sample, roughly two fifths are singletons; the top ten hold around 10%. Patients were excluded if they had other autoimmune diseases or uncontrolled infections, and likewise if pregnancy or lactation applied. Study-wide results and limits: Also, most clonotypes expanded in the thyroid above 0.001 frequency appeared in blood. Separation of ophthalmopathy from stable hyperthyroidism was achieved by a 13-signature model, at about 90% sensitivity and under 83% specificity.

Regarding this clonotype: Its antigen is as yet unknown.

The TCR comes from an adult man with Graves' hyperthyroidism. The chain couples TRBV3-1 to TRBJ1-6; D is perhaps TRBD1 (5 bases). The sample comprised peripheral blood or thyroid tissue (not recorded which). The CDR3 DNA follows: TGTGCCAGCAGCCAAGGGGGGGAAATGGCCCTCCACTTT. It yields the protein CASSQGGEMALHF. Variable domain in full (rest from reference TRBV3-1 and TRBJ1-6): DTAVSQTPKYLVTQMGNDKSIKCEQNLGHDTMYWYKQDSKKFLKIMFSYNNKELIINETVPNRFSPKSPDKAHLNLHINSLELGDSAVYFCASSQGGEMALHFGNGTRLTVT.